A single sample is the source of the 28 T cell receptor beta chains below, sequenced in a study of OX40 agonist ivuxolimab in advanced cancers. TCRdb's copy holds only in-frame clones and misses some; the assay was immunoSEQ multiplex PCR. The table records under 65,000 clones, around nine tenths of them present only once. Sample: CD4+ or CD8+ T cells sorted from blood, taken in a trial of the OX40 agonist ivuxolimab. These receptors were collected from an adult with an advanced solid tumor such as melanoma, head and neck, liver or kidney cancer.

The chain has TRBV6-6 and TRBJ1-6, with unresolved D. The CDR3 sequence is 12 residues long. Germline V gene sequence: CDR1 MNHNY, CDR2 SVGAGI (reference sequence). The V and J ends lost 6 bases and 7 bases respectively, with 7 bases between them. This chain's CDR3 is CASRKTNSPLHF. The CDR3 DNA is TGTGCCAGCAGAAAGACGAATTCACCCCTCCACTTT.

The rearrangement joins TRBV19 to TRBJ1-3; tentative D call: TRBD1 (5 bases). Trimming removed 6 bases from V and 1 base from J, with 16 bases in between. Germline loops: CDR1 LNHDA, CDR2 SQIVND (reference sequence). This CDR3 has 16 residues. The CDR3 sequence: CASSVTVTVSGNTIYF. As DNA, the CDR3 is TGTGCCAGTAGCGTGACAGTTACGGTTTCTGGAAACACCATATATTTT.

The chain has TRBV11-3 and TRBJ2-3; TRBD1 agrees at 11 bases. CDR1 and CDR2 from the germline V gene are SGHNT and YENEEA. The CDR3 is made up of 16 amino acids. With V trimmed by 1 base and J by 3 bases, 3 bases remained unmatched. DNA of the CDR3: TGTGCCAGCAGCTTAGGGGACAGGGGGACAACAGATACGCAGTATTTT. Translation: CASSLGDRGTTDTQYF.

This rearrangement joins TRBV11-3 to TRBJ2-3, with D possibly being TRBD1 (7 bases). V lost 4 bases and J lost 6, with 8 bases in between. Germline-derived CDR1 and CDR2 are SGHNT and YENEEA. The CDR3 extends over 12 amino acids. CDR3 bases: TGTGCCAGCAGCTCAGGGGGGGATACGCAGTATTTT. Translating gives CASSSGGDTQYF.

The chain has TRBV5-6 and TRBJ2-4, with D tentatively TRBD2 (6 bases). This CDR3 has 18 residues. Germline V lookup: CDR1 SGHDT, CDR2 YYEEEE. The V end was cut by 4 bases, the J end by 0 bases, with 20 bases between. DNA of the CDR3: TGTGCCAGCAGCCTCAGAAGTGCCGGGGGACTAGCCAAAAACATTCAGTACTTC. It yields the protein CASSLRSAGGLAKNIQYF.

This chain joins TRBV14 and TRBJ2-7; TRBD1 matches at 7 bases. Germline values: CDR1 SGHDN, CDR2 FVKESK. The CDR3 has 14 amino acids. The ends lost 6 bases at V and 3 bases at J; junction bases unmatched: 8. The DNA for the CDR3 is TGTGCCAGCAGGCCTTCAGGGGGACGCTACGAGCAGTACTTC. Translated: CASRPSGGRYEQYF.

The gene calls are TRBV5-8 and TRBJ1-1; D unclear. Deletions cut 1 base from V and 4 bases from J, with 14 bases between. The CDR3 contains 15 residues. The germline V gene has CDR1 SGHTS and CDR2 YDEGEE. The CDR3 DNA follows: TGTGCCAGCAGCTTGTTGGGGTGGTCGGGCACTGAAGCTTTCTTT. Translating gives CASSLLGWSGTEAFF. Complete variable domain (other parts from reference TRBV5-8 and TRBJ1-1): EAGVTQSPTHLIKTRGQQATLRCSPISGHTSVYWYQQALGLGLQFLLWYDEGEERNRGNFPPRFSGRQFPNYSSELNVNALELEDSALYLCASSLLGWSGTEAFFGQGTRLTVV.

The chain has TRBV4-3 and TRBJ1-1; D gene ambiguous. V lost 0 bases, J lost 4 bases, and 9 bases lay in between. CDR1 and CDR2 from the germline V gene are LGHNA and YSLEER. The CDR3 has 14 amino acids. The CDR3 reads CASSQDLVGTEAFF. CDR3 nucleotides: TGCGCCAGCAGCCAAGACCTGGTGGGCACTGAAGCTTTCTTT.

In DNA, the CDR3 is TGTGCCAGCAGTTATGACAGGGGGTACGAGCAGTACTTC. Its protein is CASSYDRGYEQYF. The rearrangement joins TRBV6-5 to TRBJ2-7; 9 bases agree with TRBD1. Germline V gives CDR1 MNHEY, CDR2 SVGAGI. J gave up 4 bases and V 3 bases, and 1 base lay outside the gene matches. CDR3 length: 13 residues.

Only one count was recorded for this clone. J is TRBJ2-5 and V is TRBV21-1; the table's D call, TRBD1, was not checked against the DNA. TRBV21-1 is classified as a pseudogene. There are 13 residues in the CDR3. The CDR3: CASSTTRQETQYF. The CDR3 coding sequence is TGTGCCAGCAGCACAACACGCCAAGAGACCCAGTACTTC.

This chain uses TRBV7-2 with TRBJ1-6; D is ambiguous. Trimming shortened V by 1 base and J by 7 bases, and 2 bases separated the two germline ends. This CDR3 has 12 amino acids. Germline values: CDR1 SGHTA, CDR2 FQGNSA. The CDR3 region is CASSLDNSPLHF. The CDR3 DNA follows: TGTGCCAGCAGCTTAGACAATTCACCCCTCCACTTT.

The rearrangement uses TRBV6-5 and TRBJ1-1; the D gene is possibly TRBD1 (5 bases). Trimming took 6 bases from V and 0 from J, leaving 14 bases between them. The CDR3 is 15 residues long. Germline V gene sequence: CDR1 MNHEY, CDR2 SVGAGI. CDR3 sequence reads: CASRSEGALNTEAFF. The CDR3 bases are TGTGCCAGCAGGTCCGAAGGGGCACTGAACACTGAAGCTTTCTTT.

The chain employs TRBV19 and TRBJ1-2, with 7 bases that match TRBD1. V gave up 6 bases and J gave up 9 bases; unmatched junction bases: 16. The CDR3 consists of 15 residues. The V gene's germline CDR1 is LNHDA and CDR2 SQIVND (reference sequence). CDR3 in amino acids: CASRKGTALLLRYTF. The DNA for the CDR3 is TGTGCCAGTAGAAAAGGGACAGCTCTTCTATTGCGCTACACCTTC. Variable domain in full (rest from reference TRBV19 and TRBJ1-2): DGGITQSPKYLFRKEGQNVTLSCEQNLNHDAMYWYRQDPGQGLRLIYYSQIVNDFQKGDIAEGYSVSREKKESFPLTVTSAQKNPTAFYLCASRKGTALLLRYTFGSGTRLTVV.

The chain carries TRBV5-6 and TRBJ1-5; the match to TRBD1 covers 9 bases. The J segment lost 6 bases and the V segment lost 4 bases, leaving 11 bases of the junction unmatched. This CDR3 is 16 amino acids long. Germline V CDR1 and CDR2: SGHDT, YYEEEE. The CDR3 DNA is TGTGCCAGCAGCCCGAGGACAGGGGCTGATGGTCAGCCCCAGCATTTT. It translates to CASSPRTGADGQPQHF.

This sequence joins TRBV6-5 and TRBJ2-1; 10 bases line up with TRBD2. Losses at the gene ends were 5 bases for V and 6 bases for J; bases not matched to a gene: 7. CDR3 length: 15 amino acids. The V gene's germline CDR1 is MNHEY and CDR2 SVGAGI. CDR3 sequence (DNA): TGTGCCAGCAGTCCCCCCCTAGCGGGGGTCAATGAGCAGTTCTTC. This translates into CASSPPLAGVNEQFF.

This clone occurred a few times. The gene calls are TRBV19 and TRBJ2-5, with TRBD2 identical over 7 bases. The CDR3 contains 15 residues. Germline trimming cut 2 bases from V and 5 bases from J; bases unmatched to any gene: 8. The V gene's germline CDR1 is LNHDA and CDR2 SQIVND (reference sequence). This chain's CDR3 is CASSIQGGYSETQYF. The CDR3 DNA reads TGTGCCAGTAGTATACAGGGAGGGTATTCTGAGACCCAGTACTTC. The whole variable domain, remainder taken from reference TRBV19 and TRBJ2-5, is DGGITQSPKYLFRKEGQNVTLSCEQNLNHDAMYWYRQDPGQGLRLIYYSQIVNDFQKGDIAEGYSVSREKKESFPLTVTSAQKNPTAFYLCASSIQGGYSETQYFGPGTRLLVL.

The CDR3 here is CASSEQVLAKNIQYF. The CDR3 coding sequence is TGTGCCAGCAGTGAACAGGTGTTAGCCAAAAACATTCAGTACTTC. The rearrangement uses TRBV6-1 and TRBJ2-4; D is unresolved. Per germline, CDR1 MNHNS and CDR2 SASEGT. Trimming removed 2 bases from V and 0 bases from J, with 8 bases in between. CDR3 size: 15 residues.

This clone was seen only a few times. V usage is TRBV5-4 and J usage is TRBJ2-5; TRBD2 aligns across 8 bases. V was clipped by 4 bases and J by 4 bases; unmatched bases: 9. Germline-derived CDR1 and CDR2 are SGHNT and YYREEE (reference sequence). The CDR3 length is 15 residues. The CDR3 DNA follows: TGTGCCAGCAGCCCCCGGGGGGGTGTCCGAGAGACCCAGTACTTC. Residues: CASSPRGGVRETQYF.

The CDR3, as DNA: TGCGCCAGCAGCCAAGAACTCGCGGGGGCTCTCTACAATGAGCAGTTCTTC. This sequence encodes CASSQELAGALYNEQFF. The chain recombines TRBV4-3 with TRBJ2-1; a weak D match, TRBD2 (7 bases). The CDR3 contains 17 residues. V was cut by 0 bases and J by 3 bases, with 15 bases left in between. Germline-derived CDR1 and CDR2 are LGHNA and YSLEER.

This chain joins TRBV6-8 and TRBJ1-2, with D perhaps matching TRBD1 (5 bases). CDR3 length: 19 residues. V lost 2 bases and J lost 8, with 30 bases in between. In germline, CDR1 is MNHGY, CDR2 SAAAGT. Here the CDR3 reads CASSYQGQSSPEVLKGYTF. CDR3 sequence (DNA): TGTGCCAGCAGTTACCAGGGTCAGAGTTCCCCGGAAGTTTTGAAAGGCTACACCTTC.

The CDR3 sequence: CASSDLGIQNSPLHF. DNA of the CDR3: TGTGCCAGTAGTGACCTCGGGATCCAAAATTCACCCCTCCACTTT. The chain links TRBV19 to TRBJ1-6; D not certain. Trimming cost V 5 bases and J 7 bases, with 15 bases left between them. The CDR3 loop spans 15 amino acids. In germline, CDR1 is LNHDA, CDR2 SQIVND (reference sequence).

This clone came up once. V is TRBV10-1 and J is TRBJ2-1; 10 bases agree with TRBD2. The length of the CDR3 is 16 residues. After removal of 6 bases from V and 2 bases from J, the junction contained 7 bases not matched to a gene. Germline CDR1 WNHNN, CDR2 SYGVQD (reference sequence). Here the CDR3 reads CASRLPAGGPYNEQFF. CDR3 coding DNA: TGCGCCAGCAGACTACCAGCGGGGGGGCCCTACAATGAGCAGTTCTTC.

This chain links TRBV7-9 with TRBJ1-2; perhaps TRBD1 as D (5 bases). The length of the CDR3 is 15 residues. V lost 5 bases and J 7 bases, leaving 20 bases between the germline ends. From germline, CDR1 is SEHNR and CDR2 FQNEAQ (reference sequence). The CDR3 region has the DNA TGTGCCAGCAGCAGTCAAAACAGGCTTTACTTTGGCTACACCTTC. Its protein is CASSSQNRLYFGYTF.

The chain carries TRBV27 and TRBJ1-5, with D tentatively TRBD1 (5 bases). The CDR3 runs 13 residues. From germline, CDR1 is MNHEY and CDR2 SMNVEV (reference sequence). Between the trimmed V and J ends, which lost 9 bases and 5 bases, there was a span of 14 bases. The CDR3 protein is CASSLRDYQPQHF. DNA of the CDR3: TGTGCCAGTAGCCTCAGGGATTATCAGCCCCAGCATTTT.

The rearrangement links TRBV11-3 to TRBJ2-1; D gene ambiguous. This CDR3 is 15 amino acids long. The germline CDR1 and CDR2 sequences are SGHNT and YENEEA. V was trimmed by 3 bases and J by 1 base, leaving 10 bases between them. CDR3 coding DNA: TGTGCCAGCAGCTTCGACCGATATTCCTACAATGAGCAGTTCTTC. This gives the protein CASSFDRYSYNEQFF.

V gene TRBV5-6 combines with J gene TRBJ2-5, with 7 bases lining up with TRBD1. There are 17 residues in the CDR3. The germline V gene has CDR1 SGHDT and CDR2 YYEEEE. V dropped 0 bases and J dropped 0; count of bases not matched to a gene: 8. The CDR3 here is CASSLALGQTYQETQYF. The CDR3 nucleotides are TGTGCCAGCAGCTTGGCTCTGGGACAGACTTACCAAGAGACCCAGTACTTC.

The chain combines TRBV4-3 with TRBJ1-2; the D gene is possibly TRBD1 (6 bases). The CDR3 consists of 15 residues. The V gene lost 3 bases and the J gene lost 2 bases, with 13 bases spanning the gap. CDR1 and CDR2 from the germline V gene are LGHNA and YSLEER. The CDR3 sequence is CASSQAGTSNYGYTF. CDR3 nucleotide sequence: TGCGCCAGCAGCCAGGCAGGGACATCCAACTATGGCTACACCTTC.

The chain uses TRBV6-5 and TRBJ1-2; TRBD1 matches 9 bases. From germline, CDR1 is MNHEY and CDR2 SVGAGI. The CDR3 totals 15 residues. The junction had 10 bases not matched to a gene; V was cut back by 5 bases and J by 6 bases. The CDR3 sequence is CASSTPGQGEHGYTF. CDR3 bases: TGTGCCAGCAGTACCCCGGGACAGGGAGAACATGGCTACACCTTC.